This T cell receptor (beta chain) stems from a study of blood T cells in healthy people across ages (dated by TCRdb to between 2014 and 2017). Background on the whole study: Template switching captured roughly one uniquely barcoded TCR beta cDNA molecule per two T cells in model experiments. To avoid experimental bias, donors of different ages were distributed randomly across sequencing lanes. Donors were grouped into four age groups: young (average roughly 16 years), middle-aged (about 38), aged (about 60) and long-lived (about 90). Two additional independent replicas of 1 million unique cDNA reads from the same blood draw were analyzed for two donors (one aged 18 to 29 and one aged 80 or older). To track age-related changes in TCR beta repertoire diversity, the study relied on deep sequencing normalized with unique cDNA molecular identifiers.

Donors were about 36 systemically healthy Caucasian individuals from Russia aged roughly 6 to 95 years. Each donor gave around 9 milliliters of peripheral blood, collected into EDTA-treated Vacutainer tubes. Ficoll-Paque density-gradient centrifugation was used to isolate PBMCs, with at least 6 million per sample. Trizol reagent was used to extract total RNA from PBMCs, with at least 5.5 micrograms per sample. Naive CD45RAhigh/CD27high T cell percentages were measured by flow cytometry on a PBMC aliquot from every donor. Worth noting for this clonotype: What this receptor recognizes is not known. The germline gene is not matched at one end of the junction; a read error may be the cause.

Study-level results and caveats: Because profiling used bulk unsorted PBMCs, naive and antigen-experienced compartments could not be compared conclusively. Total diversity estimates from one million sequenced T cells were considered lower bounds and underestimates. As age increased, observed TCR beta diversity per million T cells dropped in a roughly linear way, and a significant reduction was already evident by age about 40. Because the CMV infection status of the donors was unknown, age-related changes in expanded clonotypes may potentially have been confounded. Compared with the aged group, the long-lived group had more naive CD4+ T cells, fewer expanded clones and increased TCR diversity, suggesting age selection. Observed TCR beta diversity correlated strongly with the percentage of naive T cells measured by flow cytometry.

The library was built by means of 5' RACE. Sequenced using an Illumina HiSeq 2500. A second PCR of about 7 to 12 cycles was run with a J-beta primer mix and a sample-barcoded 5' primer. A unique molecular identifier was introduced onto each TCR beta cDNA molecule by a template-switch 5' adaptor carrying 12 random nucleotides. Each sample yielded at least 3 million CDR3-containing paired-end reads. First-strand cDNA synthesis was performed from all RNA using the Mint cDNA synthesis kit, with priming by a TRBC-specific oligonucleotide. After uracil-DNA glycosylase treatment, a first 18-cycle PCR used universal primers M1SS and BC2_uni_R on all cDNA. Regarding the original processing steps: Each sample was normalized by randomly selecting 1 million high-quality reads, each carrying a distinct molecular identifier. Reads sharing molecular identifiers were discarded rather than binned into consensus sequences. MiTCR, with a Q25 quality threshold and the strictest error-elimination algorithm, was used for CDR3 identification, clonotype clustering and error correction. A nonparametric unseen species model using Euler transformation provided a lower-bound estimate of total TCR beta diversity. TCRdb reworked the public reads: Q25 trimming with fastp, MiXCR clone assembly, productive beta chains retained. Every entry covers one CDR3 protein and lists the most common genes and DNA from its rows. Here the V and J calls rest on TCRdb's processing, not on the authors' analysis. Recorded for this sample are about 1.6 million distinct CDR3 sequences; about 35% of them occurred a single time. The top ten hold around 11% of the sample.

From the cysteine up to the phenylalanine, the CDR3 has a length of 15 residues. Left in the record is the CDR3 DNA by itself, 45 bases read in frame from the first base. The germline V gene encodes CDR1 SGHNT and CDR2 YYREEE (reference sequence). The sample taken for sequencing was blood. Rearrangement joined TRBV5-4 to TRBJ2-7; the D gene is not confidently resolved. The TCR was taken from a woman in her 30s in good health. The CDR3 region has the sequence CASSPSLRASYKQYF. The DNA sequence reads TGTGCCAGCAGCCCCAGTCTTAGGGCCTCCTACAAGCAGTACTTC.